What follows describes a single T cell receptor (beta chain). The data originate from a study of blood T cell repertoires in COVID-19. Whole-study context: COVID-19 samples from acute and convalescent phases originated in the United States, Italy and Spain.

Profiling relied on immunoSEQ multiplex PCR, and the TCRdb table lists in-frame clones only, not all of them. The sample lists hundreds of thousands of clones, more than 70% occurring once. V was clipped by 3 bases and J by 4 bases; unmatched bases: 4. The CDR3 extends over 15 amino acids. CDR1 is MDHEN and CDR2 is SYDVKM in the germline V gene. The material sequenced was peripheral blood. The rearrangement joins TRBV28 to TRBJ2-7, with TRBD2 matching over 12 bases. The TCR originated in a middle-aged man with acute or convalescent COVID-19. CDR3 coding DNA: TGTGCCAGCAGTTTCGGGACTAGCGGGCTGTACGAGCAGTACTTC. Encoded protein: CASSFGTSGLYEQYF.